This T cell receptor beta chain was recovered during a study of PD-1 blockade in classical Hodgkin lymphoma. Study-wide results and caveats: In newly diagnosed patients, baseline TCR diversity was reportedly below that of healthy donors.

Concerning this clone: Its antigen is still unknown.

Autologous stem cell transplantation was followed by relapse in every patient, and brentuximab vedotin exposure varied. The assay was immunoSEQ multiplex PCR, and TCRdb's table has in-frame clones only and misses some. The repertoire holds some 63,000 clones, more than 90% seen once, with about 9.6% in the top ten. The TCR was taken from a human donor with classical Hodgkin lymphoma. The sample was peripheral blood mononuclear cells (PBMCs), taken at baseline.

The CDR3 protein is CANWGAYGYTF. The CDR3 DNA follows: TGTGCAAACTGGGGGGCTTATGGCTACACCTTC. The chain links TRBV28 to TRBJ1-2, with TRBD1 as a possible D gene (6 bases). Germline V gene sequence: CDR1 MDHEN, CDR2 SYDVKM. The CDR3 runs to 11 residues.